These 32 T cell receptor beta chains were sequenced from one sample in a study of blood T cell repertoires in COVID-19. Repertoires were generated with immunoSEQ multiplex PCR, while TCRdb's copy carries only in-frame clones and drops some. The sample lists 200,000 to 300,000 clones; 86% were seen once. Specimen: peripheral blood. The source of these receptors is a man between 35 and 55 years old who had recovered from COVID-19.

A single count supports this clone. This same CDR3 is encoded by further DNA sequences in the sample. The J gene is TRBJ1-5, the V gene TRBV19, with a possible D match to TRBD1 (5 bases). The CDR3 consists of 15 residues. Per the germline V gene, CDR1 is LNHDA and CDR2 is SQIVND (reference sequence). Trimming took 1 base from V and 0 from J, leaving 7 bases between them. The CDR3 spells CASSIGQGSNQPQHF. The CDR3 DNA is TGTGCCAGTAGTATAGGGCAGGGTAGCAATCAGCCCCAGCATTTT.

This clone appeared a single time. V gene TRBV18 combines with J gene TRBJ2-7; weak D call: TRBD2 (6 bases). The CDR3 length is 18 residues. V lost 1 base and J lost 2, with 21 bases in between. The germline V gene encodes CDR1 KGHSH and CDR2 LQKENI. In DNA, the CDR3 is TGTGCCAGCTCACCACTGGGGATAGCGGACCTAGTAACCTACGAGCAGTACTTC. Protein: CASSPLGIADLVTYEQYF.

This chain joins TRBV4-1 and TRBJ2-1, with a possible D match to TRBD1 (6 bases). CDR1 MGHRA and CDR2 YSYEKL come from the germline V gene. This CDR3 region has 14 residues. V dropped 3 bases and J dropped 5 bases, with 11 bases sitting between them. CDR3 sequence (DNA): TGCGCCAGCAGCCAGGAGACAGGCCACAATGAGCAGTTCTTC. This translates into CASSQETGHNEQFF.

This chain uses TRBV15 with TRBJ2-5; tentatively, D is TRBD1 (7 bases). From germline, CDR1 is LNHNV and CDR2 YYDKDF (reference sequence). The CDR3 is 17 amino acids. Trimming removed 5 bases at V and 1 base at J, with 20 bases between. The CDR3 reads CATSLGVTGTSQETQYF. The CDR3 DNA follows: TGTGCCACCAGCTTAGGAGTGACAGGGACTTCCCAAGAGACCCAGTACTTC.

The V call is TRBV10-3, the J call TRBJ2-5; tentatively, D is TRBD2 (7 bases). CDR3 length: 16 residues. The V and J ends lost 0 bases and 1 base respectively, with 12 bases between them. Germline assignment: CDR1 ENHRY and CDR2 SYGVKD. The CDR3: CAISESGGGAQETQYF. The CDR3 DNA reads as TGTGCCATCAGTGAGTCTGGTGGGGGGGCCCAAGAGACCCAGTACTTC.

The chain is built from TRBV13 and TRBJ2-2, with 8 bases that match TRBD1. Germline V lookup: CDR1 PRHDT, CDR2 FYEKMQ (reference sequence). The CDR3 is 16 amino acids. V shed 9 bases, J shed 0 bases, and the junction held 9 bases outside the gene matches. CDR3 amino acids: CASHDRGQANTGELFF. CDR3 nucleotide sequence: TGTGCCAGTCATGACAGGGGCCAAGCGAACACCGGGGAGCTGTTTTTT. Complete variable domain (other parts from reference TRBV13 and TRBJ2-2): AAGVIQSPRHLIKEKRETATLKCYPIPRHDTVYWYQQGPGQDPQFLISFYEKMQSDKGSIPDRFSAQQFSDYHSELNMSSLELGDSALYFCASHDRGQANTGELFFGEGSRLTVL.

This clone appeared once. The chain couples TRBV9 to TRBJ2-1, with 11 bases lining up with TRBD2. Germline values: CDR1 SGDLS, CDR2 YYNGEE. V gave up 4 bases and J gave up 2 bases; unmatched junction bases: 5. CDR3 size: 16 residues. The CDR3 sequence is CASSLLAGGAYNEQFF. CDR3 DNA: TGTGCCAGCAGCCTCTTAGCGGGAGGGGCCTACAATGAGCAGTTCTTC.

CDR3 bases: TGTGCCAGCAGCCGCGACAGTTTGGACACTGAAGCTTTCTTT. It yields the protein CASSRDSLDTEAFF. V is TRBV7-9 and J is TRBJ1-1; a weak D match, TRBD1 (5 bases). The germline V gene encodes CDR1 SEHNR and CDR2 FQNEAQ (reference sequence). With 5 bases removed from V and 3 bases from J, the gap between germline ends came to 13 bases. The CDR3 covers 14 residues.

This clone was seen a handful of times. The chain joins TRBV10-1 to TRBJ1-6; unclear D gene. Trimming stripped 0 bases from V and 10 bases from J, with 16 bases between. CDR1 is WNHNN, CDR2 SYGVQD, per germline (reference sequence). The CDR3 extends over 16 amino acids. CDR3 sequence: CASSESRGVGGSPLHF. CDR3 bases: TGCGCCAGCAGTGAGTCCCGGGGAGTCGGAGGATCACCCCTCCACTTT.

This clone was recorded a few times. CDR3 DNA sequence: TGTGCCAGCAGCAGTACCTTACTAGCGGCCACTAGCACAGATACGCAGTATTTT. This sequence encodes CASSSTLLAATSTDTQYF. The V call is TRBV7-9, the J call TRBJ2-3, with 8 bases matching TRBD2. This CDR3 spans 18 amino acids. Germline loops: CDR1 SEHNR, CDR2 FQNEAQ (reference sequence). Losses at the gene ends were 5 bases for V and 0 bases for J; bases not matched to a gene: 13.

The V and J genes are TRBV2 and TRBJ2-5; TRBD2 matches 10 bases. This CDR3 region has 14 residues. The germline CDR1 and CDR2 sequences are SNHLY and FYNNEI. The V segment lost 6 bases and the J segment 4 bases; nucleotides outside the gene matches: 5. The CDR3 spells CASRITSGIETQYF. CDR3 bases: TGTGCCAGCAGGATTACTAGCGGGATAGAGACCCAGTACTTC.

The chain employs TRBV7-2 and TRBJ2-7; D perhaps matches TRBD2 (6 bases). V was trimmed by 1 base and J by 3 bases, leaving 13 bases between them. The CDR3 totals 15 residues. CDR1 and CDR2 from the germline V gene are SGHTA and FQGNSA. CDR3 DNA sequence: TGTGCCAGCAGCTTAGGAATGGGTAGCGGCTACGAGCAGTACTTC. It yields the protein CASSLGMGSGYEQYF.

V gene TRBV6-6 combines with J gene TRBJ2-5, with D possibly TRBD2 on 5 matching bases. Germline CDR1 and CDR2: MNHNY and SVGAGI (reference sequence). Trimming pared 5 bases from V and 5 bases from J, leaving 15 bases between. The CDR3 has 14 amino acids. CDR3 region: CASSPGLSLETQYF. The DNA of the CDR3 is TGTGCCAGCAGTCCCGGACTGTCCTTGGAGACCCAGTACTTC.

V and J are TRBV7-2 and TRBJ1-2, with D perhaps matching TRBD1 (5 bases). V gave up 4 bases and J gave up 2 bases, with 14 bases separating them. Germline V gene lookup returns CDR1 SGHTA and CDR2 FQGNSA. The CDR3 runs 15 residues. The CDR3 is CASSSGGHTNYGYTF. CDR3 in DNA: TGTGCCAGCAGCTCAGGCGGACATACGAACTATGGCTACACCTTC. Drawing the rest from reference TRBV7-2 and TRBJ1-2, the complete variable domain is GAGVSQSPSNKVTEKGKDVELRCDPISGHTALYWYRQSLGQGLEFLIYFQGNSAPDKSGLPSDRFSAERTGGSVSTLTIQRTQQEDSAVYLCASSSGGHTNYGYTFGSGTRLTVV.

The rearrangement uses TRBV5-4 and TRBJ1-2; D gene unclear. This CDR3 spans 15 amino acids. The germline CDR1 and CDR2 sequences are SGHNT and YYREEE (reference sequence). V lost 4 bases and J 3 bases, leaving 16 bases between the germline ends. The CDR3 DNA sequence: TGTGCCAGCAGCACCCCCTGGGAGGGTGACTATGGCTACACCTTC. Amino acids: CASSTPWEGDYGYTF. The whole variable domain, filled in from reference TRBV5-4 and TRBJ1-2, reads ETGVTQSPTHLIKTRGQQVTLRCSSQSGHNTVSWYQQALGQGPQFIFQYYREEENGRGNFPPRFSGLQFPNYSSELNVNALELDDSALYLCASSTPWEGDYGYTFGSGTRLTVV.

The chain uses TRBV19 and TRBJ1-2, with 8 nucleotides matching TRBD1. Per germline, CDR1 LNHDA and CDR2 SQIVND (reference sequence). V was pared by 5 bases and J by 2 bases, with 7 bases of the junction left unmatched. The CDR3 is made up of 15 amino acids. As DNA, the CDR3 is TGTGCCAGTAGTGGGCGACAGGGGCGGAACTATGGCTACACCTTC. This codes for CASSGRQGRNYGYTF.

V gene TRBV6-1 combines with J gene TRBJ2-4; the D gene is possibly TRBD2 (6 bases). The V end was cut by 3 bases, the J end by 1 base, with 16 bases between. CDR1 is MNHNS and CDR2 is SASEGT in the germline V gene. This CDR3 is 17 amino acids long. The DNA for the CDR3 is TGTGCCAGCAGTGATATAACGGGACTCTCGGCCAAAAACATTCAGTACTTC. Encoded protein: CASSDITGLSAKNIQYF.

The V gene is TRBV24-1, the J gene TRBJ2-2; 10 nucleotides agree with TRBD1. The V and J ends lost 7 bases and 5 bases, in that order; junction bases with no gene match: 3. The CDR3 runs to 14 residues. Germline CDR1 KGHDR, CDR2 SFDVKD. CDR3 sequence reads: CATSGTGVTGELFF. For the CDR3, the DNA is TGTGCCACCAGCGGGACAGGGGTTACCGGGGAGCTGTTTTTT.

The rearrangement joins TRBV7-9 to TRBJ2-2; 8 bases align to TRBD1. J was trimmed by 4 bases and V by 3 bases; bases with no gene match: 4. Germline values: CDR1 SEHNR, CDR2 FQNEAQ (reference sequence). This CDR3 region has 15 residues. CDR3 DNA sequence: TGTGCCAGCAGCTTGACAGGGGTGCTCACCGGGGAGCTGTTTTTT. Translation gives CASSLTGVLTGELFF. Full variable domain (rest looked up from reference TRBV7-9 and TRBJ2-2): DTGVSQNPRHKITKRGQNVTFRCDPISEHNRLYWYRQTLGQGPEFLTYFQNEAQLEKSRLLSDRFSAERPKGSFSTLEIQRTEQGDSAMYLCASSLTGVLTGELFFGEGSRLTVL.

The V call is TRBV6-5, the J call TRBJ1-5, with 10 bases aligning to TRBD1. The germline gives CDR1 MNHEY, CDR2 SVGAGI. Trimming cost V 0 bases and J 6 bases; bases outside gene matches: 5. This CDR3 region has 16 residues. The CDR3 nucleotides read TGTGCCAGCAGTTACTCGTGGACAGGGGGGGGTCAGCCCCAGCATTTT. It translates to CASSYSWTGGGQPQHF.

The V call is TRBV5-5, the J call TRBJ2-7; D uncertain. The CDR3 is 13 residues long. Germline V gene data show CDR1 as SGHKS and CDR2 as YYEKEE (reference sequence). Between the trimmed V and J ends, which lost 5 bases and 3 bases, there was a span of 12 bases. The DNA of the CDR3 is TGTGCCAGCAGTTGGAACAGCCTCTACGAGCAGTACTTC. Its protein product is CASSWNSLYEQYF.

V and J are TRBV7-6 and TRBJ1-3; TRBD1 agrees at 8 bases. CDR3 length equals 16 residues. The germline gives CDR1 SGHVS, CDR2 FNYEAQ. V was pared by 0 bases and J by 5 bases, with 6 bases of the junction left unmatched. The CDR3 spells CASSLAGQGARNTIYF. Written as DNA, the CDR3 is TGTGCCAGCAGCTTAGCTGGTCAGGGGGCCCGAAACACCATATATTTT.

As to this clone: Distinct nucleotide sequences in the sample also encode this CDR3. V and J are TRBV12-3 or TRBV12-4 and TRBJ2-2; the D is unclear. The CDR3 spans 13 residues. V lost 2 bases and J lost 2, with 3 bases in between. CDR3 in amino acids: CASSLRNTGELFF. The CDR3, as DNA: TGTGCCAGCAGTTTACGTAACACCGGGGAGCTGTTTTTT.

The rearrangement joins TRBV18 to TRBJ1-2, with D hard to call. Germline V gene sequence: CDR1 KGHSH, CDR2 LQKENI. The CDR3 contains 13 residues. The germline V and J ends were trimmed by 2 bases and 7 bases, with 11 bases remaining between them. The CDR3 protein is CASSPAGNSGYTF. CDR3 in DNA: TGTGCCAGCTCACCAGCGGGGAATAGTGGCTACACCTTC.

The CDR3 DNA reads TGCAGTGCCCTCAACAGGGGTGGCTACACCTTC. Amino acids: CSALNRGGYTF. The genes are TRBV20-1 and TRBJ1-2, with TRBD1 matching 7 bases. With 6 bases clipped from V and 7 bases from J, the junction kept 5 bases outside the gene matches. The CDR3 totals 11 residues. Germline assignment: CDR1 DFQATT and CDR2 SNEGSKA (reference sequence).

The V call is TRBV27, the J call TRBJ2-7, with 13 bases matching TRBD2. CDR3 length equals 16 residues. Germline CDR1 and CDR2: MNHEY and SMNVEV (reference sequence). V lost 4 bases and J lost 4; bases outside the gene matches: 7. CDR3 region: CASSSPRTSGSYEQYF. The CDR3 coding sequence is TGTGCCAGCAGTTCTCCCCGGACTAGCGGGAGTTACGAGCAGTACTTC.

This chain links TRBV6-5 with TRBJ1-6, with 7 bases fitting TRBD1. This CDR3 has 14 amino acids. With V trimmed by 6 bases and J by 7 bases, 6 bases remained unmatched. The germline gives CDR1 MNHEY, CDR2 SVGAGI. In nucleotides, the CDR3 is TGTGCCAGCAGCCGACAGGGTTGGAATTCACCCCTCCACTTT. Translation gives CASSRQGWNSPLHF.

The rearrangement joins TRBV20-1 to TRBJ2-7; D uncertain. CDR3 length: 11 residues. Looked up from germline, CDR1 is DFQATT and CDR2 is SNEGSKA (reference sequence). V gave up 1 base and J gave up 5 bases, with 6 bases separating them. The CDR3 spells CSARGAHEQYF. Written as DNA, the CDR3 is TGCAGTGCTAGAGGGGCCCACGAGCAGTACTTC.

The genes are TRBV27 and TRBJ2-3, with 11 bases aligning to TRBD2. After removal of 5 bases from V and 5 bases from J, the junction contained 9 bases not matched to a gene. The V gene's germline CDR1 is MNHEY and CDR2 SMNVEV (reference sequence). This CDR3 spans 16 amino acids. For the CDR3, the DNA is TGTGCCAGCAGTGAGGTAGCGGGAGGGTTTAGAGATACGCAGTATTTT. This sequence encodes CASSEVAGGFRDTQYF.

This chain connects TRBV7-2 to TRBJ1-5, with a weak D call TRBD1 (5 bases). The V and J ends lost 2 bases and 7 bases respectively, with 15 bases between them. CDR1 is SGHTA, CDR2 FQGNSA, per germline. The CDR3 spans 15 residues. The CDR3 nucleotides read TGTGCCAGCAGCTTAATTGCAAGGGGCAGGCAGCCCCAGCATTTT. Its translation: CASSLIARGRQPQHF.

The chain links TRBV9 to TRBJ2-3; a weak D match, TRBD2 (6 bases). This CDR3 region has 16 residues. Deletions cut 0 bases from V and 2 bases from J, with 13 bases between. Germline V lookup: CDR1 SGDLS, CDR2 YYNGEE. The CDR3 here is CASSVVAEGYTDTQYF. CDR3 sequence (DNA): TGTGCCAGCAGCGTAGTAGCGGAAGGCTACACAGATACGCAGTATTTT.

The chain couples TRBV7-8 to TRBJ2-6; TRBD1 aligns across 7 bases. The CDR3 contains 18 residues. Germline CDR1 reads SGHVS; CDR2 reads FQNEAQ. Trimming removed 5 bases from V and 0 bases from J; junction bases left unmatched: 10. The CDR3 bases are TGTGCCAGCAGCCCGCTAGGGGGCCGCCACTCTGGGGCCAACGTCCTGACTTTC. It translates to CASSPLGGRHSGANVLTF.